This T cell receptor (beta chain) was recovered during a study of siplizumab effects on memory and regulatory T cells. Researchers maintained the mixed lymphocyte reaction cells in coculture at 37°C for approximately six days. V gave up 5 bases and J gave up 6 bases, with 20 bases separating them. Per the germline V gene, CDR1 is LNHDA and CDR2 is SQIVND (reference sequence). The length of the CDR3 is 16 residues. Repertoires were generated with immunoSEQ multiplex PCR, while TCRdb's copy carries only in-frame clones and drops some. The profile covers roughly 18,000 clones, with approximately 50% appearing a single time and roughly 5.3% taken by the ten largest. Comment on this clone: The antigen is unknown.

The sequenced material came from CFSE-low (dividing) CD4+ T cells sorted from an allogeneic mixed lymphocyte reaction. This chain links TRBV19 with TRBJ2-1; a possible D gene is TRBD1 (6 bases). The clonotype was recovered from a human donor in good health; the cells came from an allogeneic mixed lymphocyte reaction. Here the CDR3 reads CASSDPGGRVPNEQFF. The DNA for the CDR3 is TGTGCCAGTAGTGACCCTGGGGGCCGGGTCCCCAATGAGCAGTTCTTC.